This TCR beta chain stems from a study of T-cell reconstitution after alpha-beta-depleted transplantation in children. As concerns this clonotype: A clone one base away is much larger, so this may be a read error.

The CDR3 is 14 amino acids. CDR1 is SSHAT, CDR2 FNYEAQ, per germline (reference sequence). This sample's TCRbeta library carried unique molecular identifier barcodes. TCRdb re-called the PCR reads with MiXCR, one entry per CDR3 protein. The sample contains about 200,000 distinct CDR3 sequences, 14% to 15% of which appear only once. The chain joins TRBV7-7 to TRBJ2-1, with 7 bases identical to TRBD1. This specimen was PBMCs from the stem cell graft donor, taken from the stem cell graft. This receptor was identified in a human donor who donated a stem cell graft to a child with acute lymphoblastic leukemia. CDR3 region: CASSHRGQYHEQFF. CDR3 bases: TGTGCTAGCAGCCACCGGGGACAGTATCATGAGCAGTTCTTC.